A selection of T cell receptor beta chains follows, all from one sample in a study of T cell responses to AZD1222 COVID-19 vaccine. Clones were read by immunoSEQ multiplex PCR, and TCRdb kept only the in-frame ones, dropping some. In the table there are roughly 120,000 clones, roughly nine tenths of which are singletons. This sample comprised peripheral blood, obtained on day 0 of AZD1222 vaccination. The receptors shown here come from an adult in good health. Each CDR3 is given with its conserved first and last residue. A D gene is named only where the DNA matches it firmly. For some rows the clone size is stated as once, few or many, or as a class when expanded; others skip it.

CASSNGLGAEQYF TGTGCCAGCAGTAACGGACTAGGGGCCGAGCAGTACTTC TRBJ2-7 TRBD2 TRBV6-5 .
CASSDSGSTNEKLFF TGTGCCAGCAGTGACTCAGGATCCACTAATGAAAAACTGTTTTTT TRBJ1-4 . TRBV6-4 .
CASSQRTGGNSPLHF TGTGCCAGCAGCCAGCGGACAGGCGGGAATTCACCCCTCCACTTT TRBJ1-6 TRBD1 TRBV14 .
CASSHPPAGGRTEAFF TGTGCCAGCAGCCATCCTCCGGCGGGGGGTCGTACTGAAGCTTTCTTT TRBJ1-1 . TRBV4-2 .
CASSIGTGSYEQYF TGTGCCAGTAGTATAGGGACGGGCTCCTACGAGCAGTACTTC TRBJ2-7 . TRBV19 .
CSAGSYNEQFF TGCAGTGCTGGGAGCTACAATGAGCAGTTCTTC TRBJ2-1 . TRBV20-1 .
CAISKGLNTEAFF TGTGCCATCAGTAAGGGGTTGAACACTGAAGCTTTCTTT TRBJ1-1 . TRBV10-3 .
CATSDSGTGTRVYEQFF TGTGCCACCAGTGATTCGGGAACCGGGACTAGGGTCTATGAGCAGTTCTTC TRBJ2-1 TRBD2 TRBV24-1 .
CATTGALNYGYTF TGTGCCACCACAGGGGCTCTTAACTATGGCTACACCTTC TRBJ1-2 TRBD1 TRBV19 few
CASTIAGAAETQYF TGTGCCAGCACAATAGCGGGAGCGGCAGAGACCCAGTACTTC TRBJ2-5 TRBD2 TRBV2 .
CASSPTANQPQHF TGTGCCAGCAGCCCAACCGCGAATCAGCCCCAGCATTTT TRBJ1-5 . TRBV27 .
CASSLEQGLAEAFF TGCGCCAGCAGCTTGGAGCAGGGTCTGGCTGAAGCTTTCTTT TRBJ1-1 . TRBV5-1 once
CASTLGLADNEQFF TGTGCCAGCACTCTAGGACTAGCGGACAATGAGCAGTTCTTC TRBJ2-1 TRBD2 TRBV6-5 .
CASSPAATSNQPQHF TGTGCCAGCAGCCCAGCGGCCACTAGCAATCAGCCCCAGCATTTT TRBJ1-5 . TRBV3-1/TRBV3-2 .
CASNQGGIRETQYF TGTGCCAGCAACCAGGGGGGTATTAGGGAGACCCAGTACTTC TRBJ2-5 . TRBV5-4 .
CASSEPPLETQYF TGTGCCAGCAGTGAGCCCCCCCTCGAGACCCAGTACTTC TRBJ2-5 . TRBV6-2/TRBV6-3 .
CSVGGRTGTEAFF TGCAGCGTTGGAGGCAGGACGGGCACTGAAGCTTTCTTT TRBJ1-1 . TRBV29-1 .
CASSFVGLGADSGNTIYF TGTGCCAGCAGTTTTGTTGGCCTTGGAGCAGACTCTGGAAACACCATATATTTT TRBJ1-3 . TRBV28 .
CASESVGDYSGNTIYF TGTGCCAGTGAAAGTGTCGGAGATTACTCTGGAAACACCATATATTTT TRBJ1-3 . TRBV19 .
CASSSGSENTGELFF TGCGCCAGCAGCTCGGGGTCGGAAAACACCGGGGAGCTGTTTTTT TRBJ2-2 . TRBV5-1 .
CSVDGKGRTEAFF TGCAGCGTTGATGGTAAGGGTCGCACTGAAGCTTTCTTT TRBJ1-1 . TRBV29-1 .
CASRNTSGVLLGQYF TGTGCCAGCAGAAACACTAGCGGGGTCCTCCTAGGGCAGTACTTC TRBJ2-7 TRBD2 TRBV6-5 .
CASSLDQTGFYEQYF TGTGCCAGCAGCTTAGACCAGACAGGGTTCTACGAGCAGTACTTC TRBJ2-7 TRBD1 TRBV7-8 .
CASSQWWRYEQYF TGCGCCAGCAGCCAATGGTGGCGGTACGAGCAGTACTTC TRBJ2-7 . TRBV4-3 .
CASSLGPTDPDVFF TGTGCCAGCAGCTTGGGCCCCACAGACCCTGACGTGTTTTTT TRBJ1-4 . TRBV5-5 .
CASKLRDRGREQYF TGTGCCAGCAAGCTAAGGGACAGGGGGCGCGAGCAGTACTTC TRBJ2-7 TRBD1 TRBV27 .
CASSESKTGTSNQPQHF TGCGCCAGCAGTGAGTCGAAGACCGGGACTAGCAATCAGCCCCAGCATTTT TRBJ1-5 . TRBV10-1 .
CASRLPTGASPLHF TGTGCCAGCAGGCTCCCTACAGGGGCCTCACCCCTCCACTTT TRBJ1-6 TRBD1 TRBV6-5 once
CSASEGTANSPLHF TGCAGTGCTAGTGAAGGGACAGCGAATTCACCCCTCCACTTT TRBJ1-6 TRBD1 TRBV20-1 .
CASSYAGTLADTQYF TGCGCCAGCAGTTATGCCGGGACTCTAGCAGATACGCAGTATTTT TRBJ2-3 . TRBV5-1 .
CASSGRDRGSANQPQHF TGTGCCAGTAGTGGCCGAGACAGGGGAAGTGCGAATCAGCCCCAGCATTTT TRBJ1-5 TRBD1 TRBV19 .
CASSQVTASSGNTIYF TGTGCCAGCAGCCAAGTAACAGCGAGCTCTGGAAACACCATATATTTT TRBJ1-3 . TRBV7-6 .
CASSPFGGYTF TGTGCCAGCAGCCCCTTTGGGGGCTACACCTTC TRBJ1-2 . TRBV7-8 .
CASSQLGLQSPLHF TGCGCCAGCAGCCAGCTGGGACTTCAATCACCCCTCCACTTT TRBJ1-6 . TRBV4-1 .
CASSASRGIGNQPQHF TGTGCCAGCAGTGCGTCAAGGGGCATCGGCAATCAACCCCAGCATTTT TRBJ1-5 . TRBV2 .
CASSLSPGHEQYF TGTGCCAGCAGCTTGTCCCCGGGCCACGAGCAGTACTTC TRBJ2-7 . TRBV5-4 .